The 24 T cell receptor beta chains below come from one sample, sequenced in a study of T-cell reconstitution after alpha-beta-depleted transplantation in children. Researchers prepared the TCRbeta library using unique molecular identifiers, the study reports. A single record per CDR3 protein comes from TCRdb applying MiXCR to the PCR reads. The top ten clones hold about 2.4% of a sample with about 230,000 distinct CDR3 sequences, about 12% of them seen once. Sample: PBMCs from the stem cell graft donor, taken from the stem cell graft. The receptors were sampled from a human donor who donated a stem cell graft to a child with acute lymphoblastic leukemia.

This clonotype was detected only a few times. CDR3 nucleotides: TGTGCCAGCAGTTTTACAGATTCGGGTCAGCCCCAGCATTTT. It encodes CASSFTDSGQPQHF. The J gene is TRBJ1-5, the V gene TRBV12-3 or TRBV12-4; D not resolved. The CDR3 has 14 amino acids. With 3 bases removed from V and 6 bases from J, the gap between germline ends came to 12 bases.

This clonotype appeared many times. The rearrangement uses TRBV6-1 and TRBJ2-1, with 8 bases lining up with TRBD1. There are 12 residues in the CDR3. Germline V gene lookup returns CDR1 MNHNS and CDR2 SASEGT. J lost 6 bases, V lost 7 bases, and 2 bases had no gene match. In DNA, the CDR3 is TGTGCCAGCACGACAGGGGTCAATGAGCAGTTCTTC. Its translation is CASTTGVNEQFF.

This clonotype has a count of ten or more. The J gene is TRBJ2-7, the V gene TRBV6-5; the D gene is possibly TRBD2 (5 bases). V lost 7 bases to trimming and J lost 0 bases, with 16 bases between them. Germline V lookup: CDR1 MNHEY, CDR2 SVGAGI. The CDR3 extends over 15 amino acids. In DNA, the CDR3 is TGTGCCAGCACCCCGGACTGGAGGAGCTCCTACGAGCAGTACTTC. Translating it yields CASTPDWRSSYEQYF.

The genes are TRBV6-1 and TRBJ2-7; D possibly uses TRBD1 or TRBD2 (5 bases each). The V end lost 6 bases, the J end lost 4 bases, and 13 bases lay between the germline ends. CDR1 and CDR2 from the germline V gene are MNHNS and SASEGT. This CDR3 has 13 residues. The CDR3 here is CASSGTAEYEQYF. The CDR3 DNA follows: TGTGCCAGCAGCGGGACCGCGGAATACGAGCAGTACTTC.

This clonotype was observed many times. V is TRBV5-5 and J is TRBJ2-7; 8 bases fit TRBD1. V shed 2 bases and J 6 bases; nucleotides not matched to a gene: 7. This CDR3 has 14 residues. Germline CDR1 SGHKS, CDR2 YYEKEE (reference sequence). The CDR3 protein is CASSFQQGVVEQYF. In DNA form, the CDR3 reads TGTGCCAGCAGCTTTCAACAGGGGGTGGTCGAGCAGTACTTC. Full variable domain (missing parts from reference TRBV5-5 and TRBJ2-7): DAGVTQSPTHLIKTRGQQVTLRCSPISGHKSVSWYQQVLGQGPQFIFQYYEKEERGRGNFPDRFSARQFPNYSSELNVNALLLGDSALYLCASSFQQGVVEQYFGPGTRLTVT.

This clonotype has ten or more counts. The chain employs TRBV7-3 and TRBJ2-3; no definite D call. Germline CDR1 and CDR2: SGHTA and FQGTGA. The CDR3 has 14 residues. Trimming removed 5 bases from V and 0 bases from J, with 9 bases in between. CDR3 in amino acids: CASSPLGSTDTQYF. The CDR3 DNA sequence: TGTGCCAGCAGCCCCCTCGGAAGCACAGATACGCAGTATTTT. The entire variable domain, with the rest obtained from reference TRBV7-3 and TRBJ2-3, is as follows: GAGVSQTPSNKVTEKGKYVELRCDPISGHTALYWYRQSLGQGPEFLIYFQGTGAADDSGLPNDRFFAVRPEGSVSTLKIQRTERGDSAVYLCASSPLGSTDTQYFGPGTRLTVL.

This clonotype has a count of ten or more. The CDR3 loop reads CARWTGGAETQYF. As DNA, the CDR3 is TGTGCCAGATGGACAGGGGGCGCAGAGACCCAGTACTTC. V is TRBV10-3 and J is TRBJ2-5; 11 positions agree with TRBD1. This CDR3 region has 13 residues. V was pared by 10 bases and J by 4 bases, with 5 bases of the junction left unmatched. Germline V CDR1 and CDR2: ENHRY, SYGVKD.

Ten or more counts support this clonotype. V usage is TRBV20-1 and J usage is TRBJ1-1; no clear D. Trimming left V 3 bases short and J 11 bases short, with 13 bases between. CDR3 length equals 11 residues. Per germline, CDR1 DFQATT and CDR2 SNEGSKA (reference sequence). The CDR3 here is CSASARKDAFF. The CDR3 coding sequence is TGCAGTGCTAGCGCCAGAAAAGACGCTTTCTTT.

This clonotype was detected ten times or more. The CDR3 is CASIMDTIYF. The CDR3 coding sequence is TGTGCCAGCATCATGGACACCATATATTTT. V gene TRBV12-3 or TRBV12-4 combines with J gene TRBJ1-3; D remains unclear. This CDR3 has 10 amino acids. V shed 7 bases and J shed 8 bases, with 6 bases lying between them.

This clonotype was seen at least ten times. J is TRBJ2-5 and V is TRBV9; D unresolved. There are 14 residues in the CDR3. Germline lookup yields CDR1 SGDLS and CDR2 YYNGEE. V lost 5 bases and J 0 bases, leaving 11 bases between the germline ends. In DNA form, the CDR3 reads TGTGCCAGCAGACCCATCCCGAACCAAGAGACCCAGTACTTC. Amino acid sequence: CASRPIPNQETQYF. The variable domain in full, with the rest retrieved from reference TRBV9 and TRBJ2-5, is DSGVTQTPKHLITATGQRVTLRCSPRSGDLSVYWYQQSLDQGLQFLIQYYNGEERAKGNILERFSAQQFPDLHSELNLSSLELGDSALYFCASRPIPNQETQYFGPGTRLLVL.

This clonotype was seen at least ten times. This chain joins TRBV7-9 and TRBJ1-2, with 7 bases identical to TRBD1. V was clipped by 4 bases and J by 8 bases; unmatched bases: 7. The CDR3 totals 13 residues. Germline V gives CDR1 SEHNR, CDR2 FQNEAQ (reference sequence). The CDR3 DNA follows: TGTGCCAGCAGCTATACAGGGGCGCTGGGCTACACCTTC. Residues: CASSYTGALGYTF.

This clonotype occurred many times. The J gene is TRBJ2-7, the V gene TRBV20-1, with 9 bases lining up with TRBD1. The CDR3 length is 12 residues. CDR1 is DFQATT and CDR2 is SNEGSKA in the germline V gene (reference sequence). With 5 bases clipped from V and 3 bases from J, the junction kept 2 bases outside the gene matches. In DNA form, the CDR3 reads TGCAGTGCTGCGGACAGGGGCTACGAGCAGTACTTC. This codes for CSAADRGYEQYF.

This clonotype showed up many times. The V and J genes are TRBV7-2 and TRBJ2-7, with 8 bases lining up with TRBD1. The J segment lost 5 bases and the V segment lost 5 bases, leaving 2 bases of the junction unmatched. The CDR3 consists of 12 residues. In germline, CDR1 is SGHTA, CDR2 FQGNSA. CDR3 residues: CASSGQGHEQYF. CDR3 nucleotides: TGTGCCAGCAGCGGACAGGGACACGAGCAGTACTTC.

The CDR3 DNA reads TGTGCCAGCAGCTCCCCCGGGACAGGGGCAGTAGGCTACACCTTC. Its translation: CASSSPGTGAVGYTF. The genes are TRBV28 and TRBJ1-2; 10 nucleotides align to TRBD1. Germline CDR1 is MDHEN and CDR2 is SYDVKM. The CDR3 consists of 15 residues. With 6 bases clipped from V and 8 bases from J, the junction kept 12 bases outside the gene matches.

In its sample, this clonotype was seen many times. The gene calls are TRBV20-1 and TRBJ1-4; the D is unclear. CDR3 size: 16 residues. Trimming removed 6 bases at V and 0 bases at J, with 17 bases between. Germline loops: CDR1 DFQATT, CDR2 SNEGSKA (reference sequence). The CDR3 region has the DNA TGCAGTGCCCTAAGTAGGATCCGCGCAACTAATGAAAAACTGTTTTTT. Translating gives CSALSRIRATNEKLFF.

Comments on this clonotype: A much bigger clone sits one base away, suggesting this may be a read error. V gene TRBV29-1 combines with J gene TRBJ1-1; D possibly corresponds to TRBD1 (6 bases). The germline V gene has CDR1 SQVTM and CDR2 ANQGSEA. The CDR3 has 14 amino acids. The CDR3 sequence: CGVHEFRGNTEAFF. CDR3 in DNA: TGCGGCGTTCATGAGTTCAGGGGGAACACTGAAGCTTTCTTT. The variable domain in full, completed from reference TRBV29-1 and TRBJ1-1, reads SAVISQKPSRDICQRGTSLTIQCQVDSQVTMMFWYRQQPGQSLTLIATANQGSEATYESGFVIDKFPISRPNLTFSTLTVSNMSPEDSSIYLCGVHEFRGNTEAFFGQGTRLTVV.

This sequence joins TRBV19 and TRBJ2-5; D unclear. The CDR3 is 13 residues long. Germline V gene lookup returns CDR1 LNHDA and CDR2 SQIVND (reference sequence). V gave up 4 bases and J gave up 2 bases, with 8 bases separating them. CDR3 residues: CASSTNDQETQYF. The CDR3 DNA sequence: TGTGCCAGTAGTACCAATGATCAAGAGACCCAGTACTTC.

This clonotype was counted at least ten times. The chain employs TRBV12-3 or TRBV12-4 and TRBJ2-7; a possible D gene is TRBD1 (5 bases). CDR3 length: 12 amino acids. V lost 6 bases to trimming and J lost 3 bases, with 9 bases between them. The CDR3 region has the DNA TGTGCCAGCAGCCCCCAGGGCTACGAGCAGTACTTC. Amino acids: CASSPQGYEQYF.

There are many counts of this clonotype. The genes are TRBV12-3 or TRBV12-4 and TRBJ2-7; the D gene is possibly TRBD1 (6 bases). V dropped 1 base and J dropped 7 bases, with 14 bases sitting between them. The CDR3 contains 14 residues. Here the CDR3 reads CASSLGREQGEQYF. CDR3 coding DNA: TGTGCCAGCAGTTTAGGAAGGGAGCAGGGGGAGCAGTACTTC.

The chain is built from TRBV13 and TRBJ2-1; 9 positions agree with TRBD2. V lost 0 bases to trimming and J lost 7 bases; unmatched junction nucleotides: 4. The germline V gene encodes CDR1 PRHDT and CDR2 FYEKMQ (reference sequence). The CDR3 runs to 15 residues. As DNA, the CDR3 is TGTGCCAGCAGCTTAGGACTAGCGGGTTGGAATGAGCAGTTCTTC. As protein: CASSLGLAGWNEQFF.

This clonotype was seen many times. The rearrangement uses TRBV20-1 and TRBJ1-5, with 9 bases that match TRBD1. V was clipped by 0 bases and J by 0 bases; unmatched bases: 6. The CDR3 is made up of 17 amino acids. Per germline, CDR1 DFQATT and CDR2 SNEGSKA (reference sequence). CDR3 residues: CSARDGLQGASNQPQHF. CDR3 DNA sequence: TGCAGTGCTAGAGACGGCTTACAGGGGGCTAGCAATCAGCCCCAGCATTTT.

This clonotype has more than one count but fewer than ten. The chain couples TRBV29-1 to TRBJ2-2; no reliable D call. This CDR3 region has 10 residues. Germline CDR1 is SQVTM and CDR2 is ANQGSEA. The V end lost 1 base, the J end lost 7 bases, and 1 base lay between the germline ends. This CDR3 is CSVEVGELFF. DNA for the CDR3: TGCAGCGTTGAAGTCGGGGAGCTGTTTTTT.

This clonotype was recorded at least ten times. The chain recombines TRBV5-1 with TRBJ2-7, with TRBD1 as a possible D gene (5 bases). The CDR3 covers 13 residues. Germline V CDR1 and CDR2: SGHRS, YFSETQ. V dropped 6 bases and J dropped 6 bases, with 16 bases sitting between them. The CDR3 spells CASMGQLNSEQYF. The CDR3 DNA follows: TGCGCCAGCATGGGGCAACTTAACTCCGAGCAGTACTTC. Looking up the rest from reference TRBV5-1 and TRBJ2-7 gives the full variable domain: KAGVTQTPRYLIKTRGQQVTLSCSPISGHRSVSWYQQTPGQGLQFLFEYFSETQRNKGNFPGRFSGRQFSNSRSEMNVSTLELGDSALYLCASMGQLNSEQYFGPGTRLTVT.

In the case of this clonotype: A junction boundary mismatches the germline segment, possibly from a read error. This sequence joins TRBV6-1 and TRBJ2-7, with 11 bases fitting TRBD2. Germline values: CDR1 MNHNS, CDR2 SASEGT. This CDR3 is built from 15 residues. The CDR3 here is CASRATSGASHEQYF. For the CDR3, the DNA is TGTGCCAGCAGGGCGACTAGCGGGGCCTCCCACGAGCAGTACTTC.